This entry lists 4 T cell receptor beta chains sequenced from one sample in a study of glioma-infiltrating T cells. The iRepertoire nested amplicon-rescue multiplex PCR amplified TCR alpha and beta CDR3s from RNA. Each CDR3 protein gets one entry after TCRdb re-called the multiplex PCR reads with MiXCR. The sample yields some 160,000 distinct CDR3 sequences, around 40% seen once. Material: glioma tissue, nonneoplastic brain tissue, or PBMCs (not recorded which). The receptors here all came from a human donor with low-grade glioma or glioblastoma, undergoing nonglioma brain surgery, or in good health (not recorded which).

The chain is built from TRBV19 and TRBJ2-3, with unresolved D. The CDR3 has 14 amino acids. Germline-derived CDR1 and CDR2 are LNHDA and SQIVND (reference sequence). V was shortened by 2 bases and J by 6 bases, with 12 bases between the two germline ends. CDR3 region: CASSISHSADTQYF. CDR3 nucleotide sequence: TGTGCCAGTAGTATATCCCATTCGGCTGATACGCAGTATTTT.

This clonotype was counted at least ten times. Mismatch with germline at one junction end may stem from a read error. The rearrangement uses TRBV7-9 and TRBJ1-2; 7 bases are a match to TRBD1. The CDR3 has 14 amino acids. Germline V gene data show CDR1 as SEHNR and CDR2 as FQNEAQ (reference sequence). For the CDR3, the DNA is TGTGCCAGCAGCTTAGGGGTTGAAGGACAGGCCTGTCTCTTC. Amino acids: CASSLGVEGQACLF.

With respect to this clonotype: A much larger clone is a single base away; this may be a read error. This chain joins TRBV7-2 and TRBJ2-3; D possibly corresponds to TRBD1 (5 bases). CDR1 and CDR2 from the germline V gene are SGHTA and FQGNSA. This CDR3 region has 15 residues. CDR3 sequence: CASSLVGHSRDTQYF. The CDR3, as DNA: TGTGCCAGCAGCTTAGTTGGACACAGCAGAGATACGCAGTATTTT.

This sequence joins TRBV2 and TRBJ1-2, with D hard to call. V dropped 4 bases and J dropped 6 bases, with 15 bases sitting between them. Germline loops: CDR1 SNHLY, CDR2 FYNNEI. The length of the CDR3 is 14 residues. As DNA, the CDR3 is TGTGCCAGCAGTGTGCGGGGAGTTGTAAATGGCTACACCTTC. Encoded protein: CASSVRGVVNGYTF.